This is a list of T cell receptor beta chains from one sample in a study of cytomegalovirus exposure and HLA in healthy donors. Profiled with immunoSEQ multiplex PCR; TCRdb holds only in-frame clones, not every one. Found here are about 200,000 clones, about 81% of them singletons; the top ten hold 0.95% to 1.5%. The sequencing sample was made of PBMCs. These receptors were taken from a woman aged 30 to 39 in good health and CMV-seronegative. Both conserved end residues are part of each CDR3. A D gene is named only where the DNA matches it firmly. Clone sizes are given selectively: once, few, many, or a class where the clone is expanded.

V gene: TRBV5-1; CDR3 length: 13; J gene: TRBJ2-5; D gene: TRBD1; clone size: -; CDR3 protein: CASRLDRVETQYF; CDR3 DNA: TGCGCCAGCAGATTGGACAGGGTCGAGACCCAGTACTTC
V gene: TRBV5-6; CDR3 length: 16; J gene: TRBJ2-5; D gene: TRBD2; clone size: -; CDR3 protein: CASSPAPSGRRETQYF; CDR3 DNA: TGTGCCAGCAGCCCGGCACCTAGCGGGAGGAGAGAGACCCAGTACTTC
V gene: TRBV10-2; CDR3 length: 13; J gene: TRBJ2-1; D gene: TRBD2; clone size: -; CDR3 protein: CASRAGGHNEQFF; CDR3 DNA: TGCGCCAGCAGGGCGGGAGGCCACAATGAGCAGTTCTTC
V gene: TRBV27; CDR3 length: 13; J gene: TRBJ2-7; D gene: -; clone size: -; CDR3 protein: CASSFRRSYEQYF; CDR3 DNA: TGTGCCAGCAGTTTTCGCCGGAGCTACGAGCAGTACTTC
V gene: TRBV5-1; CDR3 length: 23; J gene: TRBJ2-3; D gene: TRBD2; clone size: -; CDR3 protein: CASSSAPIRRGRVYGGSTDTQYF; CDR3 DNA: TGCGCCAGCAGCTCCGCTCCCATCCGGCGCGGGAGGGTTTATGGGGGCTCCACAGATACGCAGTATTTT
V gene: TRBV18; CDR3 length: 14; J gene: TRBJ2-5; D gene: TRBD2; clone size: once; CDR3 protein: CATKVAGGQETQYF; CDR3 DNA: TGTGCCACAAAGGTAGCGGGGGGCCAAGAGACCCAGTACTTC
V gene: TRBV28; CDR3 length: 14; J gene: TRBJ1-2; D gene: -; clone size: -; CDR3 protein: CASSPPGALRGYTF; CDR3 DNA: TGTGCCAGCAGCCCTCCAGGGGCCCTTCGTGGCTACACCTTC
V gene: TRBV19; CDR3 length: 15; J gene: TRBJ2-3; D gene: TRBD2; clone size: -; CDR3 protein: CASKDQPGGADTQYF; CDR3 DNA: TGTGCCAGTAAGGACCAACCGGGGGGGGCAGATACGCAGTATTTT
V gene: TRBV2; CDR3 length: 15; J gene: TRBJ2-3; D gene: -; clone size: -; CDR3 protein: CASSEMAVSTDTQYF; CDR3 DNA: TGTGCCAGCAGTGAAATGGCGGTTAGCACAGATACGCAGTATTTT
V gene: TRBV11-2; CDR3 length: 14; J gene: TRBJ1-2; D gene: TRBD1; clone size: few; CDR3 protein: CASSPGRGLYGYTF; CDR3 DNA: TGTGCCAGCAGTCCGGGCAGGGGGCTCTATGGCTACACCTTC
V gene: TRBV5-1; CDR3 length: 14; J gene: TRBJ1-2; D gene: TRBD1; clone size: -; CDR3 protein: CASSRDRGTYGYTF; CDR3 DNA: TGCGCCAGCAGCCGGGACAGGGGAACCTATGGCTACACCTTC
V gene: TRBV6-1; CDR3 length: 12; J gene: TRBJ1-2; D gene: -; clone size: -; CDR3 protein: CASPAENYGYTF; CDR3 DNA: TGTGCCAGCCCGGCGGAGAACTATGGCTACACCTTC
V gene: TRBV2; CDR3 length: 16; J gene: TRBJ2-7; D gene: TRBD1; clone size: -; CDR3 protein: CASSEGRKTGAYEQYF; CDR3 DNA: TGTGCCAGCAGTGAGGGTAGGAAGACAGGGGCCTACGAGCAGTACTTC
V gene: TRBV6-5; CDR3 length: 14; J gene: TRBJ2-3; D gene: -; clone size: -; CDR3 protein: CASQADRLPDTQYF; CDR3 DNA: TGTGCCAGTCAAGCGGACAGACTCCCAGATACGCAGTATTTT
V gene: TRBV27; CDR3 length: 13; J gene: TRBJ2-7; D gene: -; clone size: -; CDR3 protein: CASSLNAVYEQYF; CDR3 DNA: TGTGCCAGCAGTTTAAACGCGGTTTACGAGCAGTACTTC
V gene: TRBV4-1; CDR3 length: 13; J gene: TRBJ1-5; D gene: -; clone size: -; CDR3 protein: CASARQGDQPQHF; CDR3 DNA: TGCGCCAGTGCGCGTCAAGGGGATCAGCCCCAGCATTTT
V gene: TRBV10-3; CDR3 length: 17; J gene: TRBJ2-7; D gene: TRBD1; clone size: few; CDR3 protein: CAISEVFRAGGIYEQYF; CDR3 DNA: TGTGCCATCAGTGAGGTCTTTCGCGCAGGGGGCATCTACGAGCAGTACTTC
V gene: TRBV7-2; CDR3 length: 14; J gene: TRBJ2-5; D gene: -; clone size: few; CDR3 protein: CASSKGAILETQYF; CDR3 DNA: TGTGCCAGCAGCAAAGGGGCGATACTGGAGACCCAGTACTTC
V gene: TRBV7-3; CDR3 length: 16; J gene: TRBJ2-7; D gene: TRBD2; clone size: -; CDR3 protein: CASSTGTSGGDYEQYF; CDR3 DNA: TGTGCCAGCAGCACGGGGACTAGCGGGGGTGACTACGAGCAGTACTTC
V gene: TRBV21-1; CDR3 length: 19; J gene: TRBJ1-6; D gene: -; clone size: -; CDR3 protein: CASSPQPLEAVYYNSPLHF; CDR3 DNA: TGTGCCAGCAGCCCGCAACCCTTGGAGGCAGTCTACTATAATTCACCCCTCCACTTT
V gene: TRBV5-8; CDR3 length: 15; J gene: TRBJ1-2; D gene: -; clone size: -; CDR3 protein: CASSSQPGLNYGYTF; CDR3 DNA: TGTGCCAGCAGCTCGCAGCCTGGACTCAACTATGGCTACACCTTC
V gene: TRBV18; CDR3 length: 14; J gene: TRBJ1-5; D gene: -; clone size: -; CDR3 protein: CASSPDGAGGTQHF; CDR3 DNA: TGTGCCAGCTCACCCGATGGGGCAGGTGGGACCCAGCATTTT
V gene: TRBV15; CDR3 length: 14; J gene: TRBJ2-5; D gene: -; clone size: once; CDR3 protein: CATSRGGDGETQYF; CDR3 DNA: TGTGCCACCAGCAGGGGAGGAGATGGAGAGACCCAGTACTTC
V gene: TRBV5-6; CDR3 length: 15; J gene: TRBJ1-2; D gene: TRBD1; clone size: -; CDR3 protein: CASRRGQGFPYGYTF; CDR3 DNA: TGTGCCAGCAGACGTGGACAGGGGTTCCCCTATGGCTACACCTTC
V gene: TRBV5-5; CDR3 length: 14; J gene: TRBJ2-3; D gene: -; clone size: once; CDR3 protein: CASSRLGQSSPQYF; CDR3 DNA: TGTGCCAGCAGCAGACTAGGCCAAAGCAGCCCGCAGTATTTT
V gene: TRBV19; CDR3 length: 14; J gene: TRBJ2-5; D gene: TRBD1; clone size: -; CDR3 protein: CASSMGQGGETQYF; CDR3 DNA: TGTGCCAGTAGTATGGGACAGGGTGGCGAGACCCAGTACTTC
V gene: TRBV6-1; CDR3 length: 14; J gene: TRBJ2-7; D gene: -; clone size: -; CDR3 protein: CASNPGHLSYEQYF; CDR3 DNA: TGTGCCAGCAACCCGGGACACCTATCCTACGAGCAGTACTTC